Following are 27 T cell receptor beta chains from one sample sequenced in a study of blood T cell repertoires in COVID-19. Sequencing used immunoSEQ multiplex PCR; TCRdb keeps in-frame clones, though not all of them. There are about 250,000 clones in the sample; more than 75% occur only once, and approximately 5% lies in the top ten. Input material: peripheral blood. The receptors stem from a woman aged 80 or older with COVID-19, enrolled during active disease.

This sequence joins TRBV3-1 (or the pseudogene TRBV3-2) and TRBJ1-1; 7 bases match TRBD1. Germline CDR1 LGHDT, CDR2 YNNKEL (reference sequence). The CDR3 is made up of 14 amino acids. Trimming removed 1 base from V and 11 bases from J; junction bases left unmatched: 10. CDR3 nucleotide sequence: TGTGCCAGCAGCCAAGGGGGACAGTCAATCAAGGCTTTCTTT. Translation: CASSQGGQSIKAFF.

The rearrangement uses TRBV19 and TRBJ1-5; 9 nucleotides match TRBD1. Trimming cost V 6 bases and J 1 base; bases outside gene matches: 13. The CDR3 length is 18 residues. Germline V gene sequence: CDR1 LNHDA, CDR2 SQIVND (reference sequence). The CDR3: CASSPTGTGLRSNQPQHF. In DNA, the CDR3 is TGTGCCAGTAGCCCCACCGGGACAGGGCTCCGAAGCAATCAGCCCCAGCATTTT.

This chain joins TRBV5-1 and TRBJ1-1; the D gene is possibly TRBD1 (5 bases). The CDR3 extends over 14 amino acids. Germline V lookup: CDR1 SGHRS, CDR2 YFSETQ. Trimming cost V 7 bases and J 3 bases, with 16 bases left between them. The CDR3 region is CASAFLGGDTEAFF. The CDR3 DNA sequence: TGCGCCAGCGCCTTCCTCGGGGGAGACACTGAAGCTTTCTTT.

V and J are TRBV4-1 and TRBJ1-6; no clear D gene. The ends were cut back, 3 bases at V and 2 bases at J, with 5 bases in the middle. Germline V lookup: CDR1 MGHRA, CDR2 YSYEKL. The CDR3 has 14 residues. CDR3 amino acids: CASSQFAYNSPLHF. Written as DNA, the CDR3 is TGCGCCAGCAGCCAGTTCGCCTATAATTCACCCCTCCACTTT.

J is TRBJ1-2 and V is TRBV29-1; 8 bases fit TRBD1. V was pared by 4 bases and J by 5 bases, with 9 bases of the junction left unmatched. CDR1 and CDR2 (germline): SQVTM, ANQGSEA. The CDR3 covers 14 residues. The CDR3 protein is CSVVTAGGVYGYTF. DNA for the CDR3: TGCAGCGTTGTTACCGCAGGGGGCGTTTATGGCTACACCTTC.

The rearrangement links TRBV7-3 to TRBJ1-6; weak D call: TRBD1 (6 bases). Trimming took 8 bases from V and 6 from J, leaving 8 bases between them. The CDR3 covers 12 residues. Germline V CDR1 and CDR2: SGHTA, FQGTGA. CDR3 nucleotide sequence: TGTGCCAGCGGCAGGGGTAATTCACCCCTCCACTTT. Encoded protein: CASGRGNSPLHF.

The V and J genes are TRBV28 and TRBJ2-7; 7 bases are a match to TRBD2. Germline values: CDR1 MDHEN, CDR2 SYDVKM. V was clipped by 6 bases and J by 3 bases; unmatched bases: 2. This CDR3 spans 12 amino acids. This chain's CDR3 is CASRSGDYEQYV. DNA of the CDR3: TGTGCCAGCAGGAGCGGGGACTACGAGCAGTACGTC.

The chain carries TRBV6-5 and TRBJ2-5, with a weak D call TRBD1 (6 bases). Germline CDR1 is MNHEY and CDR2 is SVGAGI. The V gene lost 6 bases and the J gene lost 9 bases, with 23 bases spanning the gap. CDR3 size: 15 residues. CDR3 sequence reads: CASSSPSQGLWAQYF. CDR3 nucleotides: TGTGCCAGCAGCTCCCCCTCACAGGGTCTTTGGGCCCAGTACTTC.

The genes are TRBV6-5 and TRBJ1-3, with D possibly TRBD1 on 6 matching bases. The CDR3 has 15 amino acids. Deletions cut 6 bases from V and 3 bases from J, with 15 bases between. Germline CDR1 MNHEY, CDR2 SVGAGI. CDR3 residues: CASSQNRDFGNTIYF. In DNA, the CDR3 is TGTGCCAGCAGCCAAAACAGGGATTTTGGAAACACCATATATTTT.

The chain has TRBV15 and TRBJ1-2; tentatively, D is TRBD1 (5 bases). V was shortened by 3 bases and J by 2 bases, with 10 bases between the two germline ends. This CDR3 is 14 amino acids long. Per germline, CDR1 LNHNV and CDR2 YYDKDF (reference sequence). CDR3 protein: CATSRGTENYGYTF. The CDR3 coding sequence is TGTGCCACCAGCAGGGGGACTGAAAACTATGGCTACACCTTC.

The genes are TRBV2 and TRBJ1-2, with 7 positions matching TRBD1. Trimming cost V 6 bases and J 6 bases; bases outside gene matches: 16. The CDR3 spans 16 residues. The germline CDR1 and CDR2 sequences are SNHLY and FYNNEI. Here the CDR3 reads CASRISILQGKDGYTF. CDR3 bases: TGTGCCAGCAGAATTAGCATACTACAGGGGAAAGATGGCTACACCTTC.

In DNA, the CDR3 is TGTGCCAGCAGTCAGGGAAATCAGCCCCAGCATTTT. It is translated as CASSQGNQPQHF. This rearrangement joins TRBV27 to TRBJ1-5, with a weak D call TRBD1 (5 bases). CDR1 and CDR2 from the germline V gene are MNHEY and SMNVEV (reference sequence). There are 12 residues in the CDR3. The V gene lost 5 bases and the J gene lost 4 bases, with 6 bases spanning the gap.

This clone was seen once. The V gene is TRBV6-6, the J gene TRBJ1-1; TRBD1 aligns across 10 bases. Trimming removed 5 bases from V and 4 bases from J; junction bases left unmatched: 7. CDR1 is MNHNY, CDR2 SVGAGI, per germline (reference sequence). The CDR3 is 15 residues long. Written as DNA, the CDR3 is TGTGCCAGCAGTCCGGGACAGGGGTTGGTCACTGAAGCTTTCTTT. This sequence encodes CASSPGQGLVTEAFF.

The V and J genes are TRBV15 and TRBJ2-6; TRBD1 aligns across 8 bases. Germline trimming cut 8 bases from V and 4 bases from J; bases unmatched to any gene: 13. This CDR3 region has 17 residues. Germline V gene lookup returns CDR1 LNHNV and CDR2 YYDKDF (reference sequence). In DNA form, the CDR3 reads TGTGCCACCGGTCCTGACAGGGGCTCTTCCGGGGCCAACGTCCTGACTTTC. Translation gives CATGPDRGSSGANVLTF. Drawing the rest from reference TRBV15 and TRBJ2-6, the complete variable domain is DAMVIQNPRYQVTQFGKPVTLSCSQTLNHNVMYWYQQKSSQAPKLLFHYYDKDFNNEADTPDNFQSRRPNTSFCFLDIRSPGLGDTAMYLCATGPDRGSSGANVLTFGAGSRLTVL.

This clone was detected once. The V gene is TRBV6-4, the J gene TRBJ1-6, with TRBD1 identical over 7 bases. The trim removed 2 bases at V and 5 bases at J, leaving 6 bases unmatched. Germline loops: CDR1 MRHNA, CDR2 SNTAGT. The CDR3 covers 16 residues. The CDR3 loop is CASSDLRDRDNSPLHF. The CDR3 coding sequence is TGTGCCAGCAGTGACCTCCGGGACAGAGATAATTCACCCCTCCACTTT.

J is TRBJ1-2 and V is TRBV6-5; 7 nucleotides agree with TRBD1. Germline V lookup: CDR1 MNHEY, CDR2 SVGAGI. The CDR3 runs 14 residues. V trimming: 5 bases; J trimming: 2 bases; junction bases outside the gene matches: 5. CDR3 coding DNA: TGTGCCAGCAGTCCTGGACAGGTCAACTATGGCTACACCTTC. This translates into CASSPGQVNYGYTF.

Of note for this clone: The same CDR3 can be traced to other DNA sequences in this sample. V gene TRBV5-1 combines with J gene TRBJ2-3, with 8 nucleotides matching TRBD2. Germline assignment: CDR1 SGHRS and CDR2 YFSETQ. V was pared by 5 bases and J by 1 base, with 3 bases of the junction left unmatched. The CDR3 contains 14 residues. The CDR3: CASSPLAGTDTQYF. The CDR3, as DNA: TGCGCCAGCAGTCCACTAGCGGGCACAGATACGCAGTATTTT.

This rearrangement joins TRBV2 to TRBJ1-1; D is uncertain. The germline V and J ends were trimmed by 8 bases and 2 bases, with 12 bases remaining between them. Germline V gives CDR1 SNHLY, CDR2 FYNNEI. CDR3 length: 13 amino acids. CDR3 DNA sequence: TGTGCCAGCGGAATAGAGGCAAACACTGAAGCTTTCTTT. This encodes CASGIEANTEAFF.

This chain links TRBV19 with TRBJ2-1, with 10 positions matching TRBD1. Germline lookup yields CDR1 LNHDA and CDR2 SQIVND (reference sequence). Trimming took 6 bases from V and 5 from J; bases not matched to a gene: 13. The CDR3 totals 17 residues. For the CDR3, the DNA is TGTGCCAGTAGCTCCCGGGACAGGGGATCGCTTGACAATGAGCAGTTCTTC. It codes for CASSSRDRGSLDNEQFF.

The chain recombines TRBV5-1 with TRBJ1-4; D may be TRBD1 (5 bases). V lost 4 bases and J lost 0, with 10 bases in between. Germline V gives CDR1 SGHRS, CDR2 YFSETQ. This CDR3 has 15 amino acids. CDR3 nucleotide sequence: TGCGCCAGCAGCATGCGACAGCCAACTAATGAAAAACTGTTTTTT. Protein: CASSMRQPTNEKLFF.

CDR3 residues: CASSFYENTDTQYF. The CDR3 coding sequence is TGCGCCAGCAGCTTCTATGAGAACACAGATACGCAGTATTTT. The chain recombines TRBV5-1 with TRBJ2-3; D call uncertain. V lost 2 bases, J lost 2 bases, and 9 bases lay in between. Germline V gene lookup returns CDR1 SGHRS and CDR2 YFSETQ. The CDR3 has 14 amino acids.

The V gene is TRBV19, the J gene TRBJ1-2; 9 bases fit TRBD1. The CDR3 runs to 16 residues. Germline CDR1 LNHDA, CDR2 SQIVND (reference sequence). The V and J ends lost 4 bases and 4 bases, in that order; junction bases with no gene match: 10. The CDR3 region is CASSTPGTGTLYGYTF. In DNA form, the CDR3 reads TGTGCCAGTAGTACCCCCGGGACAGGGACCCTCTATGGCTACACCTTC. The whole variable domain, filled in from reference TRBV19 and TRBJ1-2, reads DGGITQSPKYLFRKEGQNVTLSCEQNLNHDAMYWYRQDPGQGLRLIYYSQIVNDFQKGDIAEGYSVSREKKESFPLTVTSAQKNPTAFYLCASSTPGTGTLYGYTFGSGTRLTVV.

The chain joins TRBV14 to TRBJ2-1, with TRBD1 identical over 7 bases. Germline CDR1 reads SGHDN; CDR2 reads FVKESK. CDR3 length: 15 amino acids. Trimming at V came to 1 base and at J to 7 bases, leaving 7 bases not matched to a gene. The DNA of the CDR3 is TGTGCCAGCAGCCAAGTTAGGGGGCGCGTGAATGAGCAGTTCTTC. The encoded protein is CASSQVRGRVNEQFF.

As regards this clone: This sample also contains other DNA sequences that code for the same CDR3. CDR3 coding DNA: TGTGCCAGCAGTGGCGGGGGGGCTAATGAAAAACTGTTTTTT. Translation: CASSGGGANEKLFF. The J gene is TRBJ1-4, the V gene TRBV27, with D tentatively TRBD1 (5 bases). V was trimmed by 5 bases and J by 3 bases, leaving 10 bases between them. The CDR3 extends over 14 amino acids. The germline CDR1 and CDR2 sequences are MNHEY and SMNVEV (reference sequence). The entire variable domain, with the rest obtained from reference TRBV27 and TRBJ1-4, is as follows: EAQVTQNPRYLITVTGKKLTVTCSQNMNHEYMSWYRQDPGLGLRQIYYSMNVEVTDKGDVPEGYKVSRKEKRNFPLILESPSPNQTSLYFCASSGGGANEKLFFGSGTQLSVL.

The genes are TRBV5-8 and TRBJ1-2; D may be TRBD1 (5 bases). Trimming stripped 2 bases from V and 4 bases from J, with 15 bases between. From germline, CDR1 is SGHTS and CDR2 YDEGEE. This CDR3 is built from 15 residues. CDR3 residues: CASSLGVVRVYGYTF. In DNA, the CDR3 is TGTGCCAGCAGCTTAGGGGTAGTCAGGGTCTATGGCTACACCTTC.

The J gene is TRBJ1-2, the V gene TRBV6-4, with 7 bases matching TRBD1. The CDR3 length is 17 residues. Germline V gene lookup returns CDR1 MRHNA and CDR2 SNTAGT. Trimming cost V 2 bases and J 0 bases; bases outside gene matches: 9. This CDR3 reads CASSDPIRRGTNYGYTF. The CDR3 region has the DNA TGTGCCAGCAGTGACCCAATCCGCAGGGGGACTAACTATGGCTACACCTTC.

This clone was observed a handful of times. The J gene is TRBJ1-4, the V gene TRBV27; perhaps TRBD1 as D (6 bases). The CDR3 length is 15 residues. CDR1 and CDR2 (germline): MNHEY, SMNVEV (reference sequence). V gave up 5 bases and J gave up 1 base, with 11 bases separating them. The CDR3 loop is CASSEQGLTNEKLFF. The CDR3 bases are TGTGCCAGCAGTGAACAGGGTCTAACTAATGAAAAACTGTTTTTT.